The text below deals with one T cell receptor beta chain. The data originate from a study of blood T cell repertoires in COVID-19. Study background: Sample material is recorded as cDNA or gDNA derived from T cells, B-cell-depleted T cells, or PBMCs.

The method was immunoSEQ multiplex PCR; TCRdb's version includes in-frame clones alone and lacks a portion of them. Of fewer than 300,000 clones in the sample, about 82% were seen once. V trimming: 4 bases; J trimming: 2 bases; junction bases outside the gene matches: 4. CDR3 length equals 14 residues. Germline V gene lookup returns CDR1 SGHTA and CDR2 FQGNSA. The receptor comes from a man aged 50-60 years with active or convalescent COVID-19. The chain links TRBV7-2 to TRBJ1-2, with TRBD1 identical over 7 bases. The sequencing input was peripheral blood. CDR3 in DNA: TGTGCCAGCAGCTGGGGACAGAACAACTATGGCTACACCTTC. This sequence encodes CASSWGQNNYGYTF.